The 26 T cell receptor beta chains in this list originate from one sample, sequenced in a study of cytomegalovirus exposure and HLA in healthy donors (dated 2017 in TCRdb). Preparation of the library involved the immunoSEQ multiplex PCR assay. A mixture of 60 forward primers for TCR Vbeta segments and 13 reverse primers for TCR Jbeta segments was used in the multiplex PCR. The table comes from immuneACCESS by way of TCRdb, which keeps in-frame sequences with V and J called. Part of the clones is missing from these tables; in studies checked, under half for an unresolved V gene and the rest for unknown reasons. This sample lists 140,000 or so clones; approximately 82% were detected once. 9.7% of the sample belongs to the ten largest clones. Sequencing input: PBMCs. The origin of the receptors is a woman aged 55 to 70 in good health and CMV-seropositive.

There are a few counts of this clone. The chain is built from TRBV28 and TRBJ2-7; D is unresolved. V was pared by 6 bases and J by 2 bases, with 17 bases between. This CDR3 has 15 residues. CDR1 and CDR2 from the germline V gene are MDHEN and SYDVKM. CDR3 sequence reads: CASSPILGQTYEQYF. In nucleotides, the CDR3 is TGTGCCAGCAGCCCAATCCTAGGTCAGACCTACGAGCAGTACTTC.

This rearrangement joins TRBV7-9 to TRBJ1-4, with a weak D call TRBD1 (6 bases). The ends were cut back, 2 bases at V and 6 bases at J, with 16 bases in the middle. Germline CDR1 SEHNR, CDR2 FQNEAQ (reference sequence). The CDR3 is 16 amino acids. CDR3 amino acids: CASSLFRGDGYEKLFF. The CDR3 nucleotides read TGTGCCAGCAGCTTATTCAGGGGAGATGGTTATGAAAAACTGTTTTTT.

This clone has a handful of counts. V and J are TRBV6-4 and TRBJ2-3; a weak D match, TRBD2 (6 bases). The V end lost 7 bases, the J end lost 0 bases, and 20 bases lay between the germline ends. This CDR3 has 17 residues. Germline CDR1 reads MRHNA; CDR2 reads SNTAGT. This CDR3 is CASIPPEEAGSTDTQYF. Here the CDR3 DNA reads TGTGCCAGCATCCCCCCCGAGGAGGCGGGGAGCACAGATACGCAGTATTTT.

The rearrangement joins TRBV14 to TRBJ2-7; 7 nucleotides agree with TRBD1. This CDR3 contains 16 residues. J lost 0 bases, V lost 4 bases, and 9 bases had no gene match. Germline V gene lookup returns CDR1 SGHDN and CDR2 FVKESK. The CDR3 region has the DNA TGTGCCAGCAGCCGCTACAGGGGATCTAGCTCCTACGAGCAGTACTTC. This translates into CASSRYRGSSSYEQYF.

This clone was recorded only once. The chain has TRBV30 and TRBJ1-1, with a weak D call TRBD1 (5 bases). V was trimmed by 3 bases and J by 0 bases, leaving 17 bases between them. Germline values: CDR1 GTSNPN, CDR2 SVGIG (reference sequence). The CDR3 sequence is 16 residues long. CDR3 sequence (DNA): TGTGCCTGGAGAGACCTCGCGGGACTGATGAACACTGAAGCTTTCTTT. It translates to CAWRDLAGLMNTEAFF.

The chain has TRBV5-8 and TRBJ2-1; D not certain. CDR1 and CDR2 from the germline V gene are SGHTS and YDEGEE. The CDR3 sequence is 12 residues long. With 5 bases removed from V and 4 bases from J, the gap between germline ends came to 7 bases. CDR3 coding DNA: TGTGCCAGCAGTGCGACTTACAATGAGCAGTTCTTC. Protein sequence: CASSATYNEQFF.

The rearrangement joins TRBV7-9 to TRBJ1-1; D gene ambiguous. The CDR3 length is 13 residues. CDR1 and CDR2 (germline): SEHNR, FQNEAQ (reference sequence). The V and J ends lost 6 bases and 4 bases respectively, with 12 bases between them. This chain's CDR3 is CASSTTPGTEAFF. In DNA form, the CDR3 reads TGTGCCAGCAGTACTACACCGGGCACTGAAGCTTTCTTT.

The V gene is TRBV2, the J gene TRBJ1-4, with 10 bases that match TRBD1. J gave up 5 bases and V 10 bases, and 10 bases lay outside the gene matches. From germline, CDR1 is SNHLY and CDR2 FYNNEI. The CDR3 extends over 15 amino acids. CDR3 sequence (DNA): TGTGCCACGTCCGACAGGGGGCTTCCGAATGAAAAACTGTTTTTT. Translation: CATSDRGLPNEKLFF.

The chain uses TRBV27 and TRBJ2-7; D is perhaps TRBD2 (6 bases). There are 13 residues in the CDR3. The germline V and J ends were trimmed by 8 bases and 0 bases, with 11 bases remaining between them. Germline-derived CDR1 and CDR2 are MNHEY and SMNVEV (reference sequence). CDR3 loop: CASGGGNSYEQYF. The CDR3 region has the DNA TGTGCCAGCGGTGGCGGGAACTCCTACGAGCAGTACTTC.

In its sample, this clone was seen a few times. The chain combines TRBV5-8 with TRBJ1-3; D possibly corresponds to TRBD1 (5 bases). The germline V and J ends were trimmed by 4 bases and 0 bases, with 14 bases remaining between them. The CDR3 covers 16 residues. Germline CDR1 and CDR2: SGHTS and YDEGEE. The CDR3 loop reads CASSPVTAPSGNTIYF. As DNA, the CDR3 is TGTGCCAGCAGCCCTGTGACAGCCCCCTCTGGAAACACCATATATTTT.

This chain connects TRBV7-9 to TRBJ2-5, with 9 bases matching TRBD2. This CDR3 has 14 residues. V was pared by 8 bases and J by 1 base, with 5 bases of the junction left unmatched. From germline, CDR1 is SEHNR and CDR2 FQNEAQ (reference sequence). Written as DNA, the CDR3 is TGTGCCAGCCTTAGCGGGGGCCTCCAAGAGACCCAGTACTTC. As protein: CASLSGGLQETQYF.

The chain links TRBV5-1 to TRBJ2-3, with 10 bases identical to TRBD2. Germline CDR1 is SGHRS and CDR2 is YFSETQ. After removal of 6 bases from V and 1 base from J, the junction contained 2 bases not matched to a gene. The CDR3 spans 14 residues. DNA of the CDR3: TGCGCCAGCAAGCTAGCGGGAGGCACAGATACGCAGTATTTT. Its protein product is CASKLAGGTDTQYF.

V usage is TRBV6-6 and J usage is TRBJ2-5; unclear D gene. CDR1 and CDR2 from the germline V gene are MNHNY and SVGAGI (reference sequence). Trimming removed 6 bases from V and 5 bases from J, with 16 bases in between. CDR3 length equals 14 residues. CDR3 DNA sequence: TGTGCCAGCAGACCCAGAGGTCCCAGCGAGACCCAGTACTTC. Its protein is CASRPRGPSETQYF.

The rearrangement joins TRBV28 to TRBJ1-1; D call uncertain. The V and J ends lost 5 bases and 11 bases respectively, with 9 bases between them. This CDR3 has 10 residues. Looked up from germline, CDR1 is MDHEN and CDR2 is SYDVKM. In nucleotides, the CDR3 is TGTGCCAGCAGTCACCTGAGGGCTTTCTTT. Translating gives CASSHLRAFF.

CDR3 nucleotides: TGTGCCATCAGTGAACTGGTAGCGGGAGGGATTAACACCGGGGAGCTGTTTTTT. It specifies CAISELVAGGINTGELFF. J is TRBJ2-2 and V is TRBV10-3; 11 bases agree with TRBD2. The CDR3 consists of 18 residues. The germline V gene has CDR1 ENHRY and CDR2 SYGVKD. The junction had 8 bases not matched to a gene; V was cut back by 3 bases and J by 2 bases.

The V gene is TRBV30, the J gene TRBJ1-3, with TRBD1 identical over 11 bases. J was trimmed by 7 bases and V by 1 base; bases with no gene match: 0. This CDR3 is 13 amino acids long. The germline V gene has CDR1 GTSNPN and CDR2 SVGIG (reference sequence). The CDR3 DNA is TGTGCCTGGAGTGGGGACAGGGGGAACACCATATATTTT. It encodes CAWSGDRGNTIYF.

A single count supports this clone. The chain is built from TRBV4-3 and TRBJ2-4; TRBD1 matches 8 bases. The germline gives CDR1 LGHNA, CDR2 YSLEER. The V segment lost 0 bases and the J segment 2 bases; nucleotides outside the gene matches: 3. This CDR3 has 16 residues. The CDR3 bases are TGCGCCAGCAGCCAAGATGACAGGGGATCCAAAAACATTCAGTACTTC. Protein product: CASSQDDRGSKNIQYF.

The chain employs TRBV19 and TRBJ1-2, with 10 bases matching TRBD1. This CDR3 comprises 15 residues. Germline CDR1 and CDR2: LNHDA and SQIVND (reference sequence). With V trimmed by 6 bases and J by 7 bases, 11 bases remained unmatched. This CDR3 reads CASRTYRDRGPGYTF. Written as DNA, the CDR3 is TGTGCCAGTAGGACCTACCGGGACAGGGGACCTGGCTACACCTTC.

This chain links TRBV10-3 with TRBJ2-1, with TRBD2 identical over 7 bases. Germline V gene data show CDR1 as ENHRY and CDR2 as SYGVKD. The CDR3 extends over 17 amino acids. V lost 0 bases and J lost 4; bases outside the gene matches: 9. The CDR3 is CAISESMGREGYNEQFF. In DNA, the CDR3 is TGTGCCATCAGTGAGTCGATGGGGAGGGAGGGATACAATGAGCAGTTCTTC.

V gene TRBV5-1 combines with J gene TRBJ2-1; 13 positions agree with TRBD2. This CDR3 is 18 amino acids long. Unmatched junction bases numbered 14, after V lost 4 bases and J lost 7 bases. Germline V lookup: CDR1 SGHRS, CDR2 YFSETQ. The CDR3 DNA is TGCGCCAGCAGCCCCAGGGGAGCCGGGACTAGCGGGGCGAATGAGCAGTTCTTC. Translating gives CASSPRGAGTSGANEQFF.

The chain employs TRBV6-5 and TRBJ2-5; 8 nucleotides match TRBD2. Germline-derived CDR1 and CDR2 are MNHEY and SVGAGI. With V trimmed by 0 bases and J by 9 bases, 12 bases remained unmatched. The CDR3 has 16 residues. CDR3 in amino acids: CASSYSKVAGLQAQYF. Here the CDR3 DNA reads TGTGCCAGCAGTTACTCGAAGGTAGCGGGGCTCCAGGCCCAGTACTTC.

This clone occurred a few times. The chain couples TRBV30 to TRBJ2-7; no reliable D call. Germline CDR1 and CDR2: GTSNPN and SVGIG (reference sequence). The CDR3 contains 15 residues. V lost 0 bases to trimming and J lost 7 bases, with 19 bases between them. DNA of the CDR3: TGTGCCTGGAGTGTAGGTGCAGGTAATTATGAAGAGCAGTACTTC. Translated, it gives CAWSVGAGNYEEQYF. Filled out from reference TRBV30 and TRBJ2-7, the complete variable domain reads SQTIHQWPATLVQPVGSPLSLECTVEGTSNPNLYWYRQAAGRGLQLLFYSVGIGQISSEVPQNLSASRPQDRQFILSSKKLLLSDSGFYLCAWSVGAGNYEEQYFGPGTRLTVT.

The V call is TRBV23-1, the J call TRBJ2-7; D is unresolved. TRBV23-1 is noted as an ORF with a role that remains uncertain. The ends were cut back, 0 bases at V and 0 bases at J, with 9 bases in the middle. The CDR3 has 15 residues. The CDR3 DNA reads as TGCGCCAGCAGTCAATCGGCAAGGAGCTCCTACGAGCAGTACTTC. This codes for CASSQSARSSYEQYF.

The chain joins TRBV4-3 to TRBJ2-7, with TRBD1 matching 8 bases. The V and J ends lost 4 bases and 6 bases, in that order; junction bases with no gene match: 14. From germline, CDR1 is LGHNA and CDR2 YSLEER. CDR3 length: 16 residues. Written as DNA, the CDR3 is TGCGCCAGCAGCCCACGACCTCCCGGGACAGGCGGCGAGCAGTACTTC. As protein: CASSPRPPGTGGEQYF.

The V and J genes are TRBV28 and TRBJ2-7, with 7 nucleotides matching TRBD1. There are 13 residues in the CDR3. Germline V gene data show CDR1 as MDHEN and CDR2 as SYDVKM. V shed 7 bases, J shed 5 bases, and the junction held 8 bases outside the gene matches. The CDR3 region is CASTTGMPDEQYF. Here the CDR3 DNA reads TGTGCCAGCACGACAGGGATGCCGGACGAGCAGTACTTC.

This clone was detected a few times. The rearrangement links TRBV13 to TRBJ1-2; a possible D gene is TRBD1 (6 bases). The CDR3 extends over 15 amino acids. Per germline, CDR1 PRHDT and CDR2 FYEKMQ (reference sequence). V gave up 3 bases and J gave up 2 bases, with 13 bases separating them. CDR3 amino acids: CASSFRDTRNYGYTF. The CDR3 nucleotides are TGTGCCAGCAGCTTCCGGGACACCCGAAACTATGGCTACACCTTC. Complete variable domain (other parts from reference TRBV13 and TRBJ1-2): AAGVIQSPRHLIKEKRETATLKCYPIPRHDTVYWYQQGPGQDPQFLISFYEKMQSDKGSIPDRFSAQQFSDYHSELNMSSLELGDSALYFCASSFRDTRNYGYTFGSGTRLTVV.